This entry lists 29 T cell receptor beta chains sequenced from one sample in a study of OX40 agonist ivuxolimab in advanced cancers. The data were produced by immunoSEQ multiplex PCR, yet TCRdb's version contains in-frame clones alone and is incomplete. This table holds about 24,000 clones, approximately 85% found once. Sequencing used CD4+ or CD8+ T cells sorted from blood, obtained in a trial of the OX40 agonist ivuxolimab. These receptors were collected from an adult with an advanced solid tumor such as melanoma, head and neck, liver or kidney cancer.

This clone is medium-sized in the sample. The chain links TRBV6-5 to TRBJ1-4, with 8 bases lining up with TRBD1. After removal of 6 bases from V and 6 bases from J, the junction contained 6 bases not matched to a gene. Germline V CDR1 and CDR2: MNHEY, SVGAGI. CDR3 size: 14 residues. CDR3 region: CASRSGGADEKLFF. DNA of the CDR3: TGTGCCAGCAGGTCAGGGGGCGCGGATGAAAAACTGTTTTTT.

The chain carries TRBV11-1 and TRBJ1-6; D perhaps matches TRBD1 (5 bases). Trimming cost V 5 bases and J 9 bases, with 11 bases left between them. CDR1 SGHAT and CDR2 FQDESV come from the germline V gene (reference sequence). This CDR3 is 13 amino acids long. This chain's CDR3 is CASSTNGGSPLHF. The CDR3 coding sequence is TGTGCCAGCAGCACCAACGGGGGTTCACCCCTCCACTTT. The whole variable domain, remainder taken from reference TRBV11-1 and TRBJ1-6, is EAEVAQSPRYKITEKSQAVAFWCDPISGHATLYWYRQILGQGPELLVQFQDESVVDDSQLPKDRFSAERLKGVDSTLKIQPAELGDSAMYLCASSTNGGSPLHFGNGTRLTVT.

V usage is TRBV4-1 and J usage is TRBJ2-7; TRBD1 aligns across 10 bases. Looked up from germline, CDR1 is MGHRA and CDR2 is YSYEKL. The junction had 11 bases not matched to a gene; V was cut back by 4 bases and J by 5 bases. The CDR3 is 16 residues long. The chain's CDR3 is CASSRKSRTGGHEQYF. Written as DNA, the CDR3 is TGCGCCAGCAGCCGAAAATCCCGGACAGGGGGTCACGAGCAGTACTTC.

Comment on this clone: The sample holds other DNA sequences that translate to the same CDR3. The genes are TRBV18 and TRBJ1-3, with a tentative D call TRBD1 (5 bases). Germline CDR1 reads KGHSH; CDR2 reads LQKENI. CDR3 length: 15 residues. The V end lost 3 bases, the J end lost 0 bases, and 9 bases lay between the germline ends. CDR3 protein: CASSPPGGSGNTIYF. The CDR3 nucleotides read TGTGCCAGCTCACCCCCCGGGGGCTCTGGAAACACCATATATTTT. Full variable domain (outside the CDR3, taken from reference TRBV18 and TRBJ1-3): NAGVMQNPRHLVRRRGQEARLRCSPMKGHSHVYWYRQLPEEGLKFMVYLQKENIIDESGMPKERFSAEFPKEGPSILRIQQVVRGDSAAYFCASSPPGGSGNTIYFGEGSWLTVV.

As DNA, the CDR3 is TGTGCCAGTAGTGAAGGACGGAATCAGCCCCAGCATTTT. It codes for CASSEGRNQPQHF. The V gene is TRBV19, the J gene TRBJ1-5; D not certain. The CDR3 extends over 13 amino acids. The V gene's germline CDR1 is LNHDA and CDR2 SQIVND (reference sequence). V was cut by 5 bases and J by 4 bases, with 9 bases left in between.

The chain uses TRBV4-1 and TRBJ1-5; D might be TRBD1 (6 bases). This CDR3 comprises 13 residues. Germline CDR1 is MGHRA and CDR2 is YSYEKL. Trimming took off 3 bases at V and 5 bases at J, with 8 bases between the two ends. CDR3 residues: CASSHNRDQPQHF. For the CDR3, the DNA is TGCGCCAGCAGCCATAACAGGGATCAGCCCCAGCATTTT.

The chain employs TRBV5-6 and TRBJ2-2; no clear D. Germline-derived CDR1 and CDR2 are SGHDT and YYEEEE. V was cut by 0 bases and J by 2 bases, with 5 bases left in between. The CDR3 is 14 amino acids. The CDR3 is CASSLGTNTGELFF. In DNA, the CDR3 is TGTGCCAGCAGCTTGGGGACCAACACCGGGGAGCTGTTTTTT. The full variable domain, its missing parts supplied by reference TRBV5-6 and TRBJ2-2, is DAGVTQSPTHLIKTRGQQVTLRCSPKSGHDTVSWYQQALGQGPQFIFQYYEEEERQRGNFPDRFSGHQFPNYSSELNVNALLLGDSALYLCASSLGTNTGELFFGEGSRLTVL.

This rearrangement joins TRBV10-3 to TRBJ2-7; unclear D gene. There are 12 residues in the CDR3. Germline V gene sequence: CDR1 ENHRY, CDR2 SYGVKD. Trimming took 0 bases from V and 3 from J, leaving 3 bases between them. In DNA, the CDR3 is TGTGCCATCAGTGAGTCGGGCTACGAGCAGTACTTC. This sequence encodes CAISESGYEQYF.

The chain couples TRBV4-1 to TRBJ2-7; D is perhaps TRBD1 (6 bases). Germline loops: CDR1 MGHRA, CDR2 YSYEKL. V gave up 2 bases and J gave up 1 base, with 12 bases separating them. The CDR3 loop spans 15 amino acids. The CDR3, as DNA: TGCGCCAGCAGCCAATCCGGGACACCGTCCTACGAGCAGTACTTC. Amino acids: CASSQSGTPSYEQYF.

The V call is TRBV16, the J call TRBJ1-5; D unresolved. There are 15 residues in the CDR3. The V end was cut by 2 bases, the J end by 2 bases, with 10 bases between. The germline V gene encodes CDR1 KGHSY and CDR2 FQNENV. As DNA, the CDR3 is TGTGCCAGCAGCCAAGGCTACGGGGGCAATCAGCCCCAGCATTTT. This sequence encodes CASSQGYGGNQPQHF.

This clone was counted once. The chain employs TRBV27 and TRBJ2-2; 11 bases fit TRBD2. The V gene's germline CDR1 is MNHEY and CDR2 SMNVEV (reference sequence). V lost 2 bases, J lost 1 base, and 6 bases stayed unmatched. The CDR3 spans 18 residues. The CDR3 sequence: CASSLVVLAGGNTGELFF. CDR3 nucleotides: TGTGCCAGCAGTTTAGTAGTCCTAGCGGGGGGGAACACCGGGGAGCTGTTTTTT.

The chain recombines TRBV7-6 with TRBJ2-5; a weak D match, TRBD2 (6 bases). Germline CDR1 is SGHVS and CDR2 is FNYEAQ. V was pared by 1 base and J by 3 bases, with 18 bases between. The CDR3 loop spans 17 amino acids. The CDR3 DNA follows: TGTGCCAGCAGCTTAGGGGCCAACACCGGGGGAAAAGAGACCCAGTACTTC. Protein: CASSLGANTGGKETQYF.

The CDR3 region is CASSRSNGRGATDTQYF. Written as DNA, the CDR3 is TGTGCCAGCTCACGGTCAAATGGCAGGGGCGCGACAGATACGCAGTATTTT. The chain joins TRBV18 to TRBJ2-3, with D tentatively TRBD1 (6 bases). This CDR3 is 17 amino acids long. V was pared by 4 bases and J by 3 bases, with 20 bases between. CDR1 and CDR2 from the germline V gene are KGHSH and LQKENI.

The genes are TRBV5-1 and TRBJ2-7; 12 bases are shared with TRBD2. With 7 bases clipped from V and 4 bases from J, the junction kept 21 bases outside the gene matches. CDR3 length equals 19 residues. CDR1 and CDR2 from the germline V gene are SGHRS and YFSETQ. This CDR3 is CASSRAPGLAGPQKYEQYF. The CDR3 DNA reads as TGCGCCAGCTCACGAGCTCCCGGACTAGCGGGGCCGCAAAAGTACGAGCAGTACTTC. Supplemented by reference TRBV5-1 and TRBJ2-7, the full variable domain reads KAGVTQTPRYLIKTRGQQVTLSCSPISGHRSVSWYQQTPGQGLQFLFEYFSETQRNKGNFPGRFSGRQFSNSRSEMNVSTLELGDSALYLCASSRAPGLAGPQKYEQYFGPGTRLTVT.

The chain couples TRBV19 to TRBJ1-5; 9 bases agree with TRBD1. The germline V gene has CDR1 LNHDA and CDR2 SQIVND (reference sequence). V shed 8 bases and J 5 bases; nucleotides not matched to a gene: 7. The CDR3 totals 14 residues. The CDR3 protein is CASDMDRGYQPQHF. The CDR3 DNA reads as TGTGCCAGTGATATGGACAGGGGCTATCAGCCCCAGCATTTT.

The J gene is TRBJ2-1, the V gene TRBV28; the D gene is possibly TRBD2 (6 bases). The CDR3 extends over 15 amino acids. Germline V CDR1 and CDR2: MDHEN, SYDVKM. Between the trimmed V and J ends, which lost 7 bases and 0 bases, there was a span of 13 bases. In DNA form, the CDR3 reads TGTGCCAGCACTATTGGGGGGAGCTCCTACAATGAGCAGTTCTTC. Translation: CASTIGGSSYNEQFF.

This rearrangement joins TRBV19 to TRBJ1-5, with D tentatively TRBD1 (5 bases). Trimming took 3 bases from V and 4 from J, leaving 10 bases between them. CDR1 is LNHDA and CDR2 is SQIVND in the germline V gene (reference sequence). The CDR3 is made up of 14 amino acids. In DNA form, the CDR3 reads TGTGCCAGTAGTATCCAGGGACCAAATCAGCCCCAGCATTTT. It specifies CASSIQGPNQPQHF.

The chain links TRBV5-4 to TRBJ2-1; TRBD2 aligns across 8 bases. The CDR3 length is 16 residues. CDR1 is SGHNT, CDR2 YYREEE, per germline (reference sequence). V dropped 4 bases and J dropped 0; count of bases not matched to a gene: 6. CDR3 region: CASSAGGASSYNEQFF. CDR3 coding DNA: TGTGCCAGCAGCGCCGGGGGGGCCAGCTCCTACAATGAGCAGTTCTTC.

The chain links TRBV19 to TRBJ1-5, with D possibly matching TRBD1 (5 bases). With 1 base removed from V and 2 bases from J, the gap between germline ends came to 12 bases. The length of the CDR3 is 16 residues. Germline assignment: CDR1 LNHDA and CDR2 SQIVND (reference sequence). DNA for the CDR3: TGTGCCAGTAGTATAGTTGCAGGGCAGGGCAATCAGCCCCAGCATTTT. Translated: CASSIVAGQGNQPQHF.

The genes are TRBV4-3 and TRBJ1-2; 10 bases line up with TRBD1. The V and J ends lost 0 bases and 7 bases, in that order; junction bases with no gene match: 5. The CDR3 covers 15 residues. Germline CDR1 reads LGHNA; CDR2 reads YSLEER. Written as DNA, the CDR3 is TGCGCCAGCAGCCAAGATGGACAGGGGGTCTCTGGCTACACCTTC. Residues: CASSQDGQGVSGYTF.

The rearrangement uses TRBV18 and TRBJ2-5, with 7 bases fitting TRBD1. V shed 2 bases and J 2 bases; nucleotides not matched to a gene: 8. Germline V gene sequence: CDR1 KGHSH, CDR2 LQKENI. The CDR3 runs to 16 residues. The CDR3: CASSPTGTVVQETQYF. In DNA form, the CDR3 reads TGTGCCAGCTCACCAACGGGGACAGTTGTACAAGAGACCCAGTACTTC. The full variable domain, completed using reference TRBV18 and TRBJ2-5, is NAGVMQNPRHLVRRRGQEARLRCSPMKGHSHVYWYRQLPEEGLKFMVYLQKENIIDESGMPKERFSAEFPKEGPSILRIQQVVRGDSAAYFCASSPTGTVVQETQYFGPGTRLLVL.

The V and J genes are TRBV5-1 and TRBJ2-7, with a possible D match to TRBD1 (6 bases). The CDR3 has 14 amino acids. Trimming shortened V by 2 bases and J by 0 bases, and 9 bases separated the two germline ends. Germline V gene data show CDR1 as SGHRS and CDR2 as YFSETQ. The chain's CDR3 is CASSFRTASYEQYF. CDR3 bases: TGCGCCAGCAGCTTCCGGACAGCCTCCTACGAGCAGTACTTC.

V is TRBV21-1 and J is TRBJ2-2; the table's D call TRBD1 went unverified against the DNA. TRBV21-1 is shown as a pseudogene. The CDR3 is 18 amino acids. CDR3 DNA: TGTGCCAGCAGCAAAGCCTCCAACCGAGGACAGGGGTCTGGGGAGCTGTTTTTT. It encodes CASSKASNRGQGSGELFF.

This clone occurred once. V and J are TRBV6-1 and TRBJ1-6; unclear D gene. Trimming shortened V by 2 bases and J by 0 bases, and 8 bases separated the two germline ends. This CDR3 has 16 amino acids. The germline V gene encodes CDR1 MNHNS and CDR2 SASEGT. DNA of the CDR3: TGTGCCAGCAGTGAAACTTACAGCTCCTATAATTCACCCCTCCACTTT. Residues: CASSETYSSYNSPLHF.

This clone has only one observation. This chain links TRBV29-1 with TRBJ2-1; perhaps D is TRBD1 or TRBD2 (5 bases each). The CDR3 contains 14 residues. Trimming removed 4 bases at V and 3 bases at J, with 13 bases between. Germline V CDR1 and CDR2: SQVTM, ANQGSEA. The CDR3 region is CSVVMQGVYNEQFF. In nucleotides, the CDR3 is TGCAGCGTTGTCATGCAGGGAGTCTACAATGAGCAGTTCTTC.

This clone was detected a few times. The chain recombines TRBV5-8 with TRBJ2-1, with 13 bases that match TRBD2. V gave up 0 bases and J gave up 8 bases; unmatched junction bases: 5. Germline V gene sequence: CDR1 SGHTS, CDR2 YDEGEE. This CDR3 is built from 16 residues. CDR3 protein: CASSLGTSGSADEQFF. In DNA form, the CDR3 reads TGTGCCAGCAGCTTGGGGACTAGCGGGAGCGCGGATGAGCAGTTCTTC.

The J gene is TRBJ2-1, the V gene TRBV5-1; D unresolved. V lost 4 bases and J lost 0, with 11 bases in between. The CDR3 covers 15 residues. Germline lookup yields CDR1 SGHRS and CDR2 YFSETQ. CDR3 in DNA: TGCGCCAGCAGCAAAGACCGTAGCTCCTACAATGAGCAGTTCTTC. This codes for CASSKDRSSYNEQFF.

The chain couples TRBV6-5 to TRBJ1-4; D unresolved. The length of the CDR3 is 14 residues. V lost 8 bases and J lost 0, with 10 bases in between. CDR1 is MNHEY and CDR2 is SVGAGI in the germline V gene. The CDR3 loop is CASRLGATNEKLFF. The CDR3 DNA follows: TGTGCCAGCCGACTCGGCGCAACTAATGAAAAACTGTTTTTT.

This chain connects TRBV19 to TRBJ2-2, with D uncertain. The CDR3 runs to 16 residues. Germline-derived CDR1 and CDR2 are LNHDA and SQIVND (reference sequence). V was shortened by 7 bases and J by 3 bases, with 18 bases between the two germline ends. The CDR3 bases are TGTGCCAGTACCTTAAAGGGATTTCTGTACACCGGGGAGCTGTTTTTT. Residues: CASTLKGFLYTGELFF. The full variable domain, completed using reference TRBV19 and TRBJ2-2, is DGGITQSPKYLFRKEGQNVTLSCEQNLNHDAMYWYRQDPGQGLRLIYYSQIVNDFQKGDIAEGYSVSREKKESFPLTVTSAQKNPTAFYLCASTLKGFLYTGELFFGEGSRLTVL.